Following are 7 T cell receptor beta chains from one sample sequenced in a study of identical twins (TCRdb year 2016). Library preparation was by 5' RACE. Sequenced on an Illumina HiSeq 2000. TCRdb ran its own pipeline on the public reads, namely fastp trimming at Q25 and MiXCR clone calling, and kept in-frame beta chains. Each CDR3 protein appears once, grouped with its most common genes and DNA. The sample contains approximately 410,000 distinct CDR3 sequences, 15% to 20% of them found a single time. The ten largest make up 9.5% to 15% of the sample. Sequencing input: naive T cells sorted from blood. This specimen's cell subset or site label, interpreted: cells isolated with a human naive T-cell isolation kit. The receptors were sampled from a middle-aged man in good health.

The sample holds a few counts of this clonotype. The rearrangement uses TRBV12-3 or TRBV12-4 and TRBJ1-5; D gene ambiguous. CDR3 length equals 14 residues. V was clipped by 5 bases and J by 1 base, with 9 bases between them. CDR3 residues: CASSRPGSNQPQHF. The DNA of the CDR3 is TGTGCCAGCAGTCGTCCGGGGAGCAATCAGCCCCAGCATTTT.

The J gene is TRBJ1-2, the V gene TRBV6-2 or TRBV6-3; TRBD1 matches 9 bases. The CDR3 consists of 12 residues. V gave up 10 bases and J gave up 5 bases; unmatched junction bases: 5. Germline CDR1 is MNHEY and CDR2 is SVGEGT. The CDR3 coding sequence is TGTGCCATCAAGGACAGGGGATATGGCTACACCTTC. It yields the protein CAIKDRGYGYTF.

There are a few counts of this clonotype. The chain employs TRBV30 and TRBJ2-5; TRBD1 might be the D (6 bases). Looked up from germline, CDR1 is GTSNPN and CDR2 is SVGIG (reference sequence). V shed 0 bases and J shed 1 base, with 12 bases lying between them. The CDR3 contains 15 residues. This CDR3 reads CAWSVRGDPQETQYF. The CDR3 DNA reads as TGTGCCTGGAGTGTCAGGGGCGATCCCCAAGAGACCCAGTACTTC.

This clonotype was picked up a small number of times. The rearrangement uses TRBV20-1 and TRBJ2-7, with a weak D call TRBD1 (5 bases). This CDR3 is 12 amino acids long. CDR1 and CDR2 (germline): DFQATT, SNEGSKA (reference sequence). V was cut by 5 bases and J by 5 bases, with 13 bases left in between. For the CDR3, the DNA is TGCAGTGCTTCCACAGGCCCCGACGAGCAGTACTTC. Amino acids: CSASTGPDEQYF.

This chain links TRBV5-1 with TRBJ2-1, with TRBD1 matching over 7 bases. The CDR3 is made up of 15 amino acids. Germline V CDR1 and CDR2: SGHRS, YFSETQ. Losses at the gene ends were 3 bases for V and 3 bases for J; bases not matched to a gene: 6. The chain's CDR3 is CASSYADRDYNEQFF. In DNA form, the CDR3 reads TGCGCCAGCAGCTACGCTGACAGGGACTACAATGAGCAGTTCTTC.

This rearrangement joins TRBV4-1 to TRBJ2-2; 9 bases are a match to TRBD2. Germline V gives CDR1 MGHRA, CDR2 YSYEKL. Trimming took 0 bases from V and 5 from J; bases not matched to a gene: 10. The CDR3 totals 18 residues. The CDR3 loop reads CASSQDPWRGGRTGELFF. In DNA form, the CDR3 reads TGCGCCAGCAGCCAAGATCCCTGGCGGGGGGGCAGGACCGGGGAGCTGTTTTTT.

This clonotype came up a few times. The V call is TRBV5-1, the J call TRBJ1-2; D perhaps matches TRBD1 (5 bases). Trimming removed 2 bases from V and 7 bases from J, with 33 bases in between. The CDR3 is made up of 20 amino acids. Germline V gene data show CDR1 as SGHRS and CDR2 as YFSETQ. Here the CDR3 DNA reads TGCGCCAGCAGCTTTCCCCCCCCTCGACTGACAGAGCCCTCTTTTCGTGGCTACACCTTC. Translated, it gives CASSFPPPRLTEPSFRGYTF.